This T cell receptor beta chain was identified during a study of shared clonotypes between healthy human individuals. The study's findings and limits: What naive subsets generally showed was a larger estimated richness than memory subsets showed. In having few donors, the study represented limited genetic and exposure-history diversity. Compared with clonotypes that all four donors shared, non-shared clonotypes had lower generation probabilities.

Some clones are missing from TCRdb's copy, which holds only in-frame ones; the method was immunoSEQ multiplex PCR. The sample has roughly 110,000 clones, about 63% seen once; the top ten hold roughly a quarter. In regard to this clone: Its antigen remains unidentified.

Trimming removed 2 bases from V and 0 bases from J, with 16 bases in between. Per germline, CDR1 SGHDT and CDR2 YYEEEE. The CDR3 spans 17 residues. The TCR originated in a woman aged 25 to 45 in good health. The V gene is TRBV5-6, the J gene TRBJ2-3; unclear D gene. The specimen was memory CD8+ T cells sorted from blood. The subset: CD45RO+ cells pooled with CCR7-negative TemRA cells. The CDR3 coding sequence is TGTGCCAGCAGCTTCATCGAGACCGGCTGGAGCACAGATACGCAGTATTTT. Its translation is CASSFIETGWSTDTQYF. Looking up the rest from reference TRBV5-6 and TRBJ2-3 gives the full variable domain: DAGVTQSPTHLIKTRGQQVTLRCSPKSGHDTVSWYQQALGQGPQFIFQYYEEEERQRGNFPDRFSGHQFPNYSSELNVNALLLGDSALYLCASSFIETGWSTDTQYFGPGTRLTVL.